The 9 T cell receptor beta chains below were found in one sample sequenced in a study of blood T cells in healthy people across ages (dated by TCRdb to 2013 to 2016). The receptor library was made with 5' RACE. Sequencing took place on an Illumina HiSeq 2500. A second roughly 7 to 12 cycle PCR used a sample-barcoded 5' primer and a J-beta primer mix. In TCRdb, the public reads were trimmed at Q25 with fastp and aligned with MiXCR, with productive beta chains retained. A single entry per CDR3 protein holds the most common genes and DNA from its merged rows. This sample holds some 1,500,000 distinct CDR3 sequences; less than 45% were observed only once. The ten largest clones take up 4% of the sample. Sample: blood. The receptor source for this set is a woman between 18 and 29 years old in good health.

This chain joins TRBV12-3 or TRBV12-4 and TRBJ1-2, with D possibly TRBD1 on 6 matching bases. The CDR3 sequence is 14 residues long. The V and J ends lost 5 bases and 7 bases respectively, with 17 bases between them. CDR3 region: CASSPNWGGFGYTF. CDR3 bases: TGTGCCAGCAGTCCGAACTGGGGGGGCTTTGGCTACACCTTC.

The DNA for the CDR3 is TGTGCCACCAGCGAGGGGGTTGGCTATGGCTACACCTTC. This codes for CATSEGVGYGYTF. The rearrangement joins TRBV24-1 to TRBJ1-2; D possibly corresponds to TRBD1 (6 bases). V lost 7 bases, J lost 4 bases, and 12 bases lay in between. CDR3 length: 13 residues. CDR1 is KGHDR and CDR2 is SFDVKD in the germline V gene.

This clonotype was counted ten times or more. This chain connects TRBV27 to TRBJ2-4; 7 bases line up with TRBD1. The V and J ends lost 2 bases and 1 base, in that order; junction bases with no gene match: 8. CDR1 and CDR2 from the germline V gene are MNHEY and SMNVEV (reference sequence). The CDR3 covers 17 residues. In DNA, the CDR3 is TGTGCCAGCAGTTTACTAACCGGACAGGCGGCCAAAAACATTCAGTACTTC. Protein sequence: CASSLLTGQAAKNIQYF.

This clonotype appeared a few times. CDR3 coding DNA: TGCAGTGCTAGAGATATAGGACTAGCACGCGAGCAGTTCTTC. It specifies CSARDIGLAREQFF. This chain uses TRBV20-1 with TRBJ2-1, with 8 bases lining up with TRBD2. Germline CDR1 reads DFQATT; CDR2 reads SNEGSKA (reference sequence). The CDR3 has 14 residues. After removal of 0 bases from V and 10 bases from J, the junction contained 8 bases not matched to a gene.

The rearrangement links TRBV4-3 to TRBJ1-1, with D unclear. CDR3 length: 13 amino acids. Trimming left V 4 bases short and J 0 bases short, with 6 bases between. In germline, CDR1 is LGHNA, CDR2 YSLEER. The CDR3 nucleotides read TGCGCCAGCAGCCGAAATGTGAACACTGAAGCTTTCTTT. Translation: CASSRNVNTEAFF.

The chain recombines TRBV29-1 with TRBJ1-1; D possibly corresponds to TRBD1 (6 bases). CDR1 SQVTM and CDR2 ANQGSEA come from the germline V gene. CDR3 length equals 14 residues. Trimming took 0 bases from V and 7 from J, leaving 15 bases between them. For the CDR3, the DNA is TGCAGCGTTGAAGATCGAGGCAGGGGAAGTGAAGCTTTCTTT. It is translated as CSVEDRGRGSEAFF.

The chain is built from TRBV15 and TRBJ2-7, with D uncertain. Germline assignment: CDR1 LNHNV and CDR2 YYDKDF (reference sequence). The V end was cut by 0 bases, the J end by 3 bases, with 6 bases between. The CDR3 length is 13 residues. The CDR3 DNA is TGTGCCACCAGCAGAGACAGGTTCTACGAGCAGTACTTC. It yields the protein CATSRDRFYEQYF.

The rearrangement joins TRBV20-1 to TRBJ1-1; D remains unclear. Germline-derived CDR1 and CDR2 are DFQATT and SNEGSKA (reference sequence). The CDR3 consists of 11 residues. Between the trimmed V and J ends, which lost 6 bases and 6 bases, there was a span of 11 bases. The CDR3 loop reads CSATPGAEAFF. The CDR3, as DNA: TGCAGTGCAACCCCCGGCGCTGAAGCTTTCTTT.

The V and J genes are TRBV10-3 and TRBJ2-7; 8 bases map to TRBD1. Germline CDR1 ENHRY, CDR2 SYGVKD. The V and J ends lost 8 bases and 3 bases, in that order; junction bases with no gene match: 6. This CDR3 has 13 residues. This CDR3 reads CAIGGQGRYEQYF. The CDR3 bases are TGTGCCATCGGAGGACAGGGACGCTACGAGCAGTACTTC.